Below are 28 T cell receptor beta chains sequenced from a single sample in a study of shared clonotypes between healthy human individuals. Clones were sequenced by immunoSEQ multiplex PCR, and TCRdb holds only the in-frame ones, with some missing. The data hold about 710,000 clones, with 72% observed a single time. Input material: memory CD4+ T cells sorted from blood. The subset is: CD45RA-negative fraction. The origin of the receptors is a woman aged 30 to 39 in good health.

This clone was found many times. Other DNA sequences within the sample encode an identical CDR3. The gene calls are TRBV5-1 and TRBJ2-2; D possibly matches TRBD1 or TRBD2 (5 bases each). The V gene's germline CDR1 is SGHRS and CDR2 YFSETQ. The length of the CDR3 is 15 residues. V was clipped by 4 bases and J by 1 base, with 11 bases between them. CDR3 loop: CASSPGTENTGELFF. DNA for the CDR3: TGCGCCAGCAGCCCCGGGACGGAGAACACCGGGGAGCTGTTTTTT. The full variable domain, completed using reference TRBV5-1 and TRBJ2-2, is KAGVTQTPRYLIKTRGQQVTLSCSPISGHRSVSWYQQTPGQGLQFLFEYFSETQRNKGNFPGRFSGRQFSNSRSEMNVSTLELGDSALYLCASSPGTENTGELFFGEGSRLTVL.

The chain couples TRBV28 to TRBJ1-2, with D hard to call. The germline V and J ends were trimmed by 2 bases and 2 bases, with 12 bases remaining between them. Germline CDR1 reads MDHEN; CDR2 reads SYDVKM. This CDR3 has 15 amino acids. The CDR3 region is CASSLRPVPNYGYTF. CDR3 DNA sequence: TGTGCCAGCAGTTTACGGCCGGTTCCCAACTATGGCTACACCTTC.

This sequence joins TRBV15 and TRBJ1-5; D is ambiguous. Trimming stripped 0 bases from V and 7 bases from J, with 10 bases between. The CDR3 runs to 14 residues. In germline, CDR1 is LNHNV, CDR2 YYDKDF (reference sequence). The CDR3 region is CATSRDSRIQPQHF. The CDR3, as DNA: TGTGCCACCAGCAGAGATAGCAGGATACAGCCCCAGCATTTT. Filled out from reference TRBV15 and TRBJ1-5, the complete variable domain reads DAMVIQNPRYQVTQFGKPVTLSCSQTLNHNVMYWYQQKSSQAPKLLFHYYDKDFNNEADTPDNFQSRRPNTSFCFLDIRSPGLGDTAMYLCATSRDSRIQPQHFGDGTRLSIL.

The J gene is TRBJ1-2, the V gene TRBV7-9, with a weak D call TRBD1 (6 bases). Germline V gene data show CDR1 as SEHNR and CDR2 as FQNEAQ (reference sequence). V lost 5 bases and J 8 bases, leaving 21 bases between the germline ends. CDR3 length: 15 residues. The CDR3 reads CASSHRTTGFLGYTF. The CDR3 DNA follows: TGTGCCAGCAGCCACCGAACGACAGGCTTCCTGGGCTACACCTTC.

This chain links TRBV5-1 with TRBJ1-1, with 8 bases that match TRBD1. The CDR3 is 17 amino acids. The V gene's germline CDR1 is SGHRS and CDR2 YFSETQ. With 3 bases clipped from V and 2 bases from J, the junction kept 12 bases outside the gene matches. CDR3 in amino acids: CASSSLGPGQENTEAFF. The DNA of the CDR3 is TGCGCCAGCAGCTCTCTGGGGCCGGGACAGGAAAACACTGAAGCTTTCTTT.

V is TRBV5-1 and J is TRBJ2-1; 8 bases are a match to TRBD2. The V and J ends lost 0 bases and 7 bases, in that order; junction bases with no gene match: 3. Germline V gene sequence: CDR1 SGHRS, CDR2 YFSETQ. The CDR3 totals 14 residues. CDR3 nucleotides: TGCGCCAGCAGCTTGGCCGCTAGCGGGAATGAGCAGTTCTTC. Amino acids: CASSLAASGNEQFF.

The gene calls are TRBV30 and TRBJ1-5; 7 bases match TRBD1. With 0 bases clipped from V and 7 bases from J, the junction kept 6 bases outside the gene matches. This CDR3 is 14 amino acids long. Germline CDR1 and CDR2: GTSNPN and SVGIG (reference sequence). The CDR3 reads CAWSVGQVWQPQHF. CDR3 coding DNA: TGTGCCTGGAGTGTAGGACAGGTGTGGCAGCCCCAGCATTTT.

Of note for this clone: Just one base apart from a much larger clone, this may be a read error. This chain links TRBV6-5 with TRBJ2-7, with TRBD1 identical over 8 bases. Germline values: CDR1 MNHEY, CDR2 SVGAGI. The length of the CDR3 is 13 residues. V lost 6 bases and J lost 3; bases outside the gene matches: 4. CDR3 DNA sequence: TGTGCCAGCAGCCCCGACAGGGGCTACGAGCAGTACTTC. This translates into CASSPDRGYEQYF.

The chain recombines TRBV5-4 with TRBJ2-4; D is unclear. This CDR3 contains 12 residues. Trimming pared 2 bases from V and 7 bases from J, leaving 7 bases between. The germline V gene has CDR1 SGHNT and CDR2 YYREEE (reference sequence). CDR3 protein: CASSFRTNIQYF. CDR3 nucleotides: TGTGCCAGCAGCTTCCGTACGAACATTCAGTACTTC.

V and J are TRBV10-1 and TRBJ1-5; TRBD1 matches at 10 bases. The CDR3 runs 12 residues. V was clipped by 8 bases and J by 5 bases; unmatched bases: 0. Germline V lookup: CDR1 WNHNN, CDR2 SYGVQD (reference sequence). For the CDR3, the DNA is TGCGCCAGCGGGACAGGGGATCAGCCCCAGCATTTT. This encodes CASGTGDQPQHF.

The V call is TRBV7-8, the J call TRBJ1-5; 8 positions agree with TRBD1. Germline CDR1 is SGHVS and CDR2 is FQNEAQ. The CDR3 totals 16 residues. V lost 1 base to trimming and J lost 1 base; unmatched junction nucleotides: 3. CDR3 amino acids: CASSLGTGTSNQPQHF. The CDR3 DNA reads as TGTGCCAGCAGCTTAGGGACAGGGACGAGCAATCAGCCCCAGCATTTT.

This clone was seen ten or more times. The chain recombines TRBV5-8 with TRBJ2-6, with D perhaps matching TRBD1 (6 bases). This CDR3 is built from 18 residues. Between the trimmed V and J ends, which lost 3 bases and 2 bases, there was a span of 18 bases. Germline-derived CDR1 and CDR2 are SGHTS and YDEGEE. CDR3 sequence reads: CASSSGTRTVPGANVLTF. DNA for the CDR3: TGTGCCAGCAGCTCCGGGACAAGGACAGTCCCTGGGGCCAACGTCCTGACTTTC.

This chain links TRBV28 with TRBJ1-5; TRBD1 agrees at 9 bases. The germline gives CDR1 MDHEN, CDR2 SYDVKM. The CDR3 is 15 residues long. Germline trimming cut 6 bases from V and 1 base from J; bases unmatched to any gene: 4. In DNA, the CDR3 is TGTGCCAGCAGCCGCGGGACAGGGAGCAATCAGCCCCAGCATTTT. This gives the protein CASSRGTGSNQPQHF.

Only a few counts were recorded for this clone. The chain has TRBV18 and TRBJ2-3; 9 bases fit TRBD2. The CDR3 covers 23 residues. V dropped 0 bases and J dropped 1; count of bases not matched to a gene: 23. Germline loops: CDR1 KGHSH, CDR2 LQKENI. CDR3 residues: CASSPPVAHTVSISGSGTDTQYF. CDR3 bases: TGTGCCAGCTCACCACCGGTGGCCCACACAGTCTCCATTAGCGGGAGCGGCACAGATACGCAGTATTTT.

This chain joins TRBV27 and TRBJ1-2; maybe TRBD1 (5 bases). V dropped 3 bases and J dropped 4 bases, with 12 bases sitting between them. This CDR3 spans 14 amino acids. CDR1 is MNHEY, CDR2 SMNVEV, per germline (reference sequence). CDR3 region: CASSLSGGLYGYTF. The CDR3, as DNA: TGTGCCAGCAGTTTGTCCGGGGGTCTCTATGGCTACACCTTC.

The V call is TRBV28, the J call TRBJ1-3; 8 bases are shared with TRBD1. The CDR3 has 14 residues. CDR1 is MDHEN, CDR2 SYDVKM, per germline. V lost 6 bases, J lost 3 bases, and 4 bases stayed unmatched. The CDR3: CASRRTGLGNTIYF. The CDR3 DNA reads TGTGCCAGCAGAAGGACAGGGCTTGGAAACACCATATATTTT.

The chain recombines TRBV5-1 with TRBJ2-3; no clear D. With 2 bases removed from V and 3 bases from J, the gap between germline ends came to 19 bases. Germline CDR1 and CDR2: SGHRS and YFSETQ. The CDR3 totals 17 residues. CDR3 nucleotides: TGCGCCAGCAGCTTCGGGCAATACTTGGGCTTAACAGATACGCAGTATTTT. It encodes CASSFGQYLGLTDTQYF.

The rearrangement joins TRBV7-2 to TRBJ1-4; D possibly corresponds to TRBD1 (6 bases). Germline CDR1 reads SGHTA; CDR2 reads FQGNSA. The V and J ends lost 5 bases and 7 bases respectively, with 20 bases between them. The CDR3 extends over 16 amino acids. The CDR3 loop is CASSPWGGAGSEKLFF. Here the CDR3 DNA reads TGTGCCAGCAGCCCCTGGGGGGGGGCCGGTAGTGAAAAACTGTTTTTT.

V gene TRBV28 combines with J gene TRBJ1-5, with 7 bases matching TRBD1. V dropped 6 bases and J dropped 5; count of bases not matched to a gene: 7. Germline lookup yields CDR1 MDHEN and CDR2 SYDVKM. The CDR3 runs 14 residues. This CDR3 reads CASSQLTGDQPQHF. The CDR3 nucleotides read TGTGCCAGCAGCCAACTCACAGGGGATCAGCCCCAGCATTTT.

The J gene is TRBJ1-1, the V gene TRBV2; no reliable D call. This CDR3 spans 13 amino acids. Per the germline V gene, CDR1 is SNHLY and CDR2 is FYNNEI. The V and J ends lost 6 bases and 6 bases respectively, with 14 bases between them. CDR3 loop: CASRTDFGAEAFF. The DNA of the CDR3 is TGTGCCAGCAGGACCGATTTCGGCGCTGAAGCTTTCTTT.

In its sample, this clone was seen once. The rearrangement joins TRBV6-9 to TRBJ1-1, with a weak D call TRBD1 (6 bases). Germline V gene sequence: CDR1 MNHGY, CDR2 SVAAGI. V was trimmed by 7 bases and J by 2 bases, leaving 17 bases between them. The CDR3 covers 15 residues. CDR3 residues: CASTLRGNRNTEAFF. Written as DNA, the CDR3 is TGTGCCAGCACCTTAAGGGGGAACAGAAACACTGAAGCTTTCTTT.

This clone was counted many times. The chain carries TRBV18 and TRBJ2-2, with 7 bases aligning to TRBD2. The CDR3 has 15 amino acids. With V trimmed by 2 bases and J by 4 bases, 4 bases remained unmatched. Germline CDR1 and CDR2: KGHSH and LQKENI. The DNA for the CDR3 is TGTGCCAGCTCACCAGGACTAGATTCCACCGGGGAGCTGTTTTTT. This codes for CASSPGLDSTGELFF.

This clone was observed a single time. In nucleotides, the CDR3 is TGTGCCAGCATTGCTTGGGCCCCCTACGAGCAGTACTTC. It specifies CASIAWAPYEQYF. The chain employs TRBV6-1 and TRBJ2-7; D is unresolved. The V and J ends lost 7 bases and 2 bases respectively, with 12 bases between them. The CDR3 sequence is 13 residues long. Per the germline V gene, CDR1 is MNHNS and CDR2 is SASEGT.

CDR3 sequence reads: CASSFPGLYEQYF. Written as DNA, the CDR3 is TGTGCCAGCAGCTTTCCGGGTCTCTACGAGCAGTACTTC. This rearrangement joins TRBV7-9 to TRBJ2-7, with D hard to call. V was shortened by 3 bases and J by 3 bases, with 9 bases between the two germline ends. The CDR3 contains 13 residues. The V gene's germline CDR1 is SEHNR and CDR2 FQNEAQ (reference sequence).

This clone appeared a single time. V is TRBV4-1 and J is TRBJ1-4; D might be TRBD1 (6 bases). Trimming left V 0 bases short and J 8 bases short, with 10 bases between. CDR1 MGHRA and CDR2 YSYEKL come from the germline V gene. This CDR3 has 14 amino acids. This CDR3 reads CASSQDPGDEKLFF. CDR3 in DNA: TGCGCCAGCAGCCAAGATCCAGGGGACGAAAAACTGTTTTTT.

The rearrangement links TRBV5-1 to TRBJ2-1; D possibly matches TRBD1 or TRBD2 (5 bases each). CDR1 and CDR2 from the germline V gene are SGHRS and YFSETQ. V shed 0 bases and J shed 5 bases, with 12 bases lying between them. The CDR3 length is 15 residues. The CDR3 DNA sequence: TGCGCCAGCAGCTTGGGAGGGGCGGCAAACAATGAGCAGTTCTTC. This gives the protein CASSLGGAANNEQFF.

This clone was counted only a few times. V and J are TRBV6-5 and TRBJ2-7, with a weak D call TRBD2 (5 bases). Germline values: CDR1 MNHEY, CDR2 SVGAGI. This CDR3 comprises 12 residues. Trimming cost V 6 bases and J 8 bases, with 14 bases left between them. CDR3 nucleotide sequence: TGTGCCAGCAGAAGTAGGACTGACAAGCAGTACTTC. It yields the protein CASRSRTDKQYF.

This clone was counted at least ten times. Other nucleotide sequences in the sample specify the same CDR3. CDR3 region: CASSPRGSNQPQHF. The CDR3 DNA reads TGTGCCAGCAGTCCTCGGGGGAGCAATCAGCCCCAGCATTTT. The gene calls are TRBV28 and TRBJ1-5; D might be TRBD1 (5 bases). Germline lookup yields CDR1 MDHEN and CDR2 SYDVKM. V dropped 5 bases and J dropped 1 base, with 9 bases sitting between them. This CDR3 contains 14 residues.